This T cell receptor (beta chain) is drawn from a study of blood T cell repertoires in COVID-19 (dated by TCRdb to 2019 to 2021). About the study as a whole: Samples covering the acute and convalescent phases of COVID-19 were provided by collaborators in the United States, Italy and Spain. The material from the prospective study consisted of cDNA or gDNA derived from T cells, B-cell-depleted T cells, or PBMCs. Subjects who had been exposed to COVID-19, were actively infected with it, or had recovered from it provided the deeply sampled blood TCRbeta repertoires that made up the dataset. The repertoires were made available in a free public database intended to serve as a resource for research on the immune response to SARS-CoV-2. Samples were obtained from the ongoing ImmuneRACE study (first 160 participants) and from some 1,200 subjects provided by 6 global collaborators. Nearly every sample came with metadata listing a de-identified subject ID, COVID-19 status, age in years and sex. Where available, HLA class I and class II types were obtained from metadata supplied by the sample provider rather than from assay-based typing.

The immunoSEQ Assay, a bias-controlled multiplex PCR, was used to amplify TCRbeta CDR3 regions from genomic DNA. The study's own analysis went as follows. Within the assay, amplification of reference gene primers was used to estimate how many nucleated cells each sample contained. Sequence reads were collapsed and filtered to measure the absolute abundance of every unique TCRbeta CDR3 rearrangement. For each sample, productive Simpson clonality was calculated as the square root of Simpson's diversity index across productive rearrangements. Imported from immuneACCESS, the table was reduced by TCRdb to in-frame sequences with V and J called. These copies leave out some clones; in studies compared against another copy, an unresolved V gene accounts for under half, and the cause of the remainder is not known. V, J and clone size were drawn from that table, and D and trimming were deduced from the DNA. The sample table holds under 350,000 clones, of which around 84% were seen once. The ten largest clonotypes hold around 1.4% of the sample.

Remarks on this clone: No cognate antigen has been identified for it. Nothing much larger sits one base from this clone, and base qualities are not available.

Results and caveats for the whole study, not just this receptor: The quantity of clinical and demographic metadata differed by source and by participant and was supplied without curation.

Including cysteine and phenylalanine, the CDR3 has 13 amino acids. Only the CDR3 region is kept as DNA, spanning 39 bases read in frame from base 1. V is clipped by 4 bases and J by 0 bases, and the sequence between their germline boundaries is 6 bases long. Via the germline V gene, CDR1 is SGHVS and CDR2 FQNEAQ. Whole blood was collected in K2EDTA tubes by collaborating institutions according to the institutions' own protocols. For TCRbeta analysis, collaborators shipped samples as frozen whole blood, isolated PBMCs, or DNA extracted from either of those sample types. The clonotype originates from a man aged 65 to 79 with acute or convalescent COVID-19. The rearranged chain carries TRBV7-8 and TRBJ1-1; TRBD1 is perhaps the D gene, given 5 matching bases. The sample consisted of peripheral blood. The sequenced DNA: TGTGCCAGCAGCTCGACAGTGAACACTGAAGCTTTCTTT. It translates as CASSSTVNTEAFF. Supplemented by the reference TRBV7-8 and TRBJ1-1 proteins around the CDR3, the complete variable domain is GAGVSQSPRYKVAKRGQDVALRCDPISGHVSLFWYQQALGQGPEFLTYFQNEAQLDKSGLPSDRFFAERPEGSVSTLKIQRTQQEDSAVYLCASSSTVNTEAFFGQGTRLTVV.